This TCR beta chain stems from a study of regulatory T cells in long-lasting Graves disease. Study-wide context: Patients newly diagnosed with Graves' had been on antithyroid drugs for under 3 months.

Time point reported: newly diagnosed GD, antithyroid drugs for less than 3 months. The TCR library was prepared using RNA isolated from PBMCs. Investigators prepared the TCR beta libraries by applying iRepertoire HTBI primers and Arm-PCR of CDR3 regions. Each CDR3 protein is one row after TCRdb ran MiXCR on the multiplex PCR reads. Of 350,000 to 450,000 distinct CDR3 sequences in the sample, 16% were seen once. Trimming shortened V by 0 bases and J by 9 bases, and 7 bases separated the two germline ends. The CDR3 consists of 13 residues. The germline CDR1 and CDR2 sequences are SGHRS and YFSETQ. A further study also used this sample, focusing on T cells in Graves' hyperthyroidism and ophthalmopathy. That source notes: By a 13 V-J model, ophthalmopathy was set apart from stable hyperthyroidism.

The sample here was peripheral blood mononuclear cells (PBMCs), taken at new diagnosis, from a patient treated with antithyroid drugs. The TCR was taken from a man between 35 and 55 years old with Graves disease. The gene calls are TRBV5-1 and TRBJ1-6; D unclear. CDR3 coding DNA: TGCGCCAGCAGCTTGGTGGGGATTTCACCCCTCCACTTT. Its protein is CASSLVGISPLHF.